The T cell receptor (beta chain) under discussion was sequenced for a study of T cell responses to AZD1222 COVID-19 vaccine. Study results and limitations: Repertoires were obtained solely post-peak T cell response. Mapped onto spike, vaccine-associated CD4 TCRs spanned it and were dominant at 160-218 and 743-854.

This clone has just one count. Its target is unknown. Clones were read by immunoSEQ multiplex PCR, and TCRdb kept only the in-frame ones, dropping some. The sample comprises some 200,000 clones, around nine tenths of which are singletons, and roughly 26% rests with the top ten. The CDR3 has 14 residues. Looked up from germline, CDR1 is LNHDA and CDR2 is SQIVND (reference sequence). V was pared by 2 bases and J by 7 bases, with 12 bases between. The sample here was peripheral blood, taken 28 days after the second AZD1222 dose. The chain has TRBV19 and TRBJ1-5; D remains unclear. The receptor comes from an adult who received the AZD1222 COVID-19 vaccine. The CDR3 DNA follows: TGTGCCAGTAGTATATCTGAGGAGCGACAGCCCCAGCATTTT. Its translation: CASSISEERQPQHF.